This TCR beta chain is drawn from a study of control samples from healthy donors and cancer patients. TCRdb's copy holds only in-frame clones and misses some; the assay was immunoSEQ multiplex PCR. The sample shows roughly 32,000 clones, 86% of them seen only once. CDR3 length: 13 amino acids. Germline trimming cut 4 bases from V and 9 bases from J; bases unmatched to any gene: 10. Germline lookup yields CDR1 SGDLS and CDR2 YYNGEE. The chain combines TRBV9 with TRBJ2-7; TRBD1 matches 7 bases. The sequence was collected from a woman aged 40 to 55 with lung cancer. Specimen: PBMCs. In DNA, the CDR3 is TGTGCCAGCAGCCCCGGGGACAGTCGCGCGCAGTACTTC. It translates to CASSPGDSRAQYF.